This record looks at one TCR beta chain sequence and its context. This specimen belongs to a study of blood T cell repertoires in COVID-19. Assay used: immunoSEQ multiplex PCR; TCRdb lists only in-frame clones, some missing. The repertoire holds under 150,000 clones, with around nine tenths as singletons. Germline trimming cut 4 bases from V and 4 bases from J; bases unmatched to any gene: 10. The CDR3 extends over 17 amino acids. Germline V gives CDR1 MGHRA, CDR2 YSYEKL. Sequenced sample: peripheral blood. The TCR originated in a woman between 40 and 55 years old with acute or convalescent COVID-19. The V and J genes are TRBV4-1 and TRBJ2-7, with TRBD2 identical over 13 bases. The CDR3 sequence: CASSLRLAGGYEYEQYF. CDR3 DNA sequence: TGCGCCAGCAGCCTCCGACTAGCGGGAGGCTATGAGTACGAGCAGTACTTC.